Presented here are 5 T cell receptor beta chains from one specimen sequenced in a study of identical twins. TCRdb fed the 5' RACE reads into MiXCR, producing one record per CDR3 protein. The table records roughly 480,000 distinct CDR3 sequences, more than 20% of them present only once. A further study also used this sample, focusing on T cells expressing NK-cell markers.

Sequenced material: CD4+ T cells sorted from blood. The source is a woman aged 18-35 years in good health.

V is TRBV20-1 and J is TRBJ2-4; perhaps TRBD1 as D (6 bases). CDR1 and CDR2 (germline): DFQATT, SNEGSKA (reference sequence). This CDR3 has 14 residues. The V end lost 0 bases, the J end lost 10 bases, and 16 bases lay between the germline ends. The chain's CDR3 is CSARDGTPGRIQYF. The CDR3 region has the DNA TGCAGTGCTAGAGACGGGACACCGGGCCGTATTCAGTACTTC.

The chain has TRBV11-2 and TRBJ1-4; D ambiguous. The CDR3 consists of 14 residues. Trimming pared 7 bases from V and 5 bases from J, leaving 14 bases between. The germline V gene encodes CDR1 SGHAT and CDR2 FQNNGV. DNA of the CDR3: TGTGCCAGCAAGTCGTGGCAGAGGAATGAAAAACTGTTTTTT. This sequence encodes CASKSWQRNEKLFF.

V usage is TRBV7-2 and J usage is TRBJ1-5; D possibly corresponds to TRBD1 (5 bases). Germline-derived CDR1 and CDR2 are SGHTA and FQGNSA. CDR3 length: 16 amino acids. Deletions cut 4 bases from V and 2 bases from J, with 15 bases between. CDR3 protein: CASSSRPQGGNQPQHF. In nucleotides, the CDR3 is TGTGCCAGCAGCTCCCGCCCCCAGGGTGGCAATCAGCCCCAGCATTTT.

V usage is TRBV3-1 and J usage is TRBJ2-1; D unresolved. CDR1 LGHDT and CDR2 YNNKEL come from the germline V gene (reference sequence). Trimming cost V 3 bases and J 8 bases, with 5 bases left between them. The CDR3 runs 11 residues. The DNA of the CDR3 is TGTGCCAGCAGCCATGGATATGAGCAGTTCTTC. Translated, it gives CASSHGYEQFF.

This clonotype was detected a few times. J is TRBJ2-1 and V is TRBV11-2; 10 bases are a match to TRBD2. With 5 bases clipped from V and 4 bases from J, the junction kept 8 bases outside the gene matches. Germline-derived CDR1 and CDR2 are SGHAT and FQNNGV. The CDR3 sequence is 16 residues long. CDR3 in amino acids: CASSPRTSGGYNEQFF. In DNA form, the CDR3 reads TGTGCCAGCAGCCCAAGGACTAGCGGTGGATACAATGAGCAGTTCTTC.